The 13 T cell receptor beta chains reported below all come from one sample, sequenced in a study of technical replicates of blood from a handful of donors. The assay was immunoSEQ multiplex PCR, and TCRdb's table has in-frame clones only and misses some. This sample has about 85,000 clones, with approximately 94% found just once. The sequenced sample was T cells isolated from PBMCs. The receptors shown here come from a human donor in good health.

The chain has TRBV10-1 and TRBJ2-3, with D perhaps matching TRBD2 (6 bases). V lost 4 bases to trimming and J lost 5 bases, with 19 bases between them. Germline V gene lookup returns CDR1 WNHNN and CDR2 SYGVQD (reference sequence). The CDR3 contains 16 residues. The CDR3 protein is CASSGGAAGEVDTQYF. The DNA for the CDR3 is TGCGCCAGCAGTGGCGGTGCAGCGGGCGAGGTAGATACGCAGTATTTT.

The genes are TRBV7-9 and TRBJ2-7; TRBD2 is a possible D gene (5 bases). CDR1 and CDR2 (germline): SEHNR, FQNEAQ (reference sequence). The CDR3 runs 14 residues. V lost 5 bases to trimming and J lost 5 bases, with 16 bases between them. The CDR3 DNA reads TGTGCCAGCAGCAACTGGGGAGTGGAGGACGAGCAGTACTTC. Protein product: CASSNWGVEDEQYF.

The gene calls are TRBV7-8 and TRBJ1-2, with 8 bases fitting TRBD1. Trimming removed 1 base from V and 6 bases from J; junction bases left unmatched: 7. The CDR3 covers 15 residues. Looked up from germline, CDR1 is SGHVS and CDR2 is FQNEAQ. The CDR3 nucleotides are TGTGCCAGCAGCTTAGGACGGACAGGGCAAGATGGCTACACCTTC. This gives the protein CASSLGRTGQDGYTF.

The chain links TRBV11-2 to TRBJ2-7; D not resolved. This CDR3 spans 14 amino acids. CDR1 is SGHAT, CDR2 FQNNGV, per germline. The V and J ends lost 3 bases and 3 bases respectively, with 12 bases between them. The CDR3 DNA sequence: TGTGCCAGCAGCTTTGGGCCAATAGACTACGAGCAGTACTTC. It encodes CASSFGPIDYEQYF.

The rearrangement uses TRBV5-1 and TRBJ2-2, with 9 bases matching TRBD1. This CDR3 has 15 residues. V shed 3 bases and J 7 bases; nucleotides not matched to a gene: 7. Germline-derived CDR1 and CDR2 are SGHRS and YFSETQ. This CDR3 is CASSSGQGRGGELFF. The CDR3, as DNA: TGCGCCAGCAGCTCGGGACAGGGTAGAGGCGGGGAGCTGTTTTTT.

The V and J genes are TRBV27 and TRBJ1-5, with D uncertain. Trimming removed 3 bases from V and 1 base from J, with 7 bases in between. The CDR3 spans 14 residues. Germline lookup yields CDR1 MNHEY and CDR2 SMNVEV (reference sequence). For the CDR3, the DNA is TGTGCCAGCAGTTTGAGGATGAGCAATCAGCCCCAGCATTTT. The encoded protein is CASSLRMSNQPQHF.

The chain is built from TRBV6-5 and TRBJ2-3; 7 bases line up with TRBD2. Germline lookup yields CDR1 MNHEY and CDR2 SVGAGI. V gave up 7 bases and J gave up 2 bases; unmatched junction bases: 6. The length of the CDR3 is 14 residues. The DNA of the CDR3 is TGTGCCAGCATGCGGGGGAGTTTCACAGATACGCAGTATTTT. This encodes CASMRGSFTDTQYF.

This sequence joins TRBV18 and TRBJ1-5, with 11 bases lining up with TRBD1. The CDR3 runs 15 residues. V lost 5 bases, J lost 4 bases, and 4 bases stayed unmatched. Germline V gene sequence: CDR1 KGHSH, CDR2 LQKENI. CDR3 coding DNA: TGTGCCAGCTCAGCAGGACAGGGGGCTAATCAGCCCCAGCATTTT. Translated, it gives CASSAGQGANQPQHF.

This rearrangement joins TRBV27 to TRBJ2-5, with a tentative D call TRBD1 (5 bases). The CDR3 has 14 amino acids. V was clipped by 3 bases and J by 4 bases, with 12 bases between them. Germline V gene data show CDR1 as MNHEY and CDR2 as SMNVEV (reference sequence). CDR3 sequence reads: CASSFGGRVETQYF. CDR3 DNA: TGTGCCAGCAGTTTCGGTGGCAGGGTAGAGACCCAGTACTTC.

V and J are TRBV19 and TRBJ1-3, with 10 bases fitting TRBD1. V lost 6 bases and J lost 0; bases outside the gene matches: 5. Germline V gene sequence: CDR1 LNHDA, CDR2 SQIVND (reference sequence). This CDR3 region has 16 residues. CDR3: CASRRQGARSGNTIYF. The CDR3 DNA follows: TGTGCCAGTAGGCGACAGGGGGCACGCTCTGGAAACACCATATATTTT.

This clone was detected only once. The J gene is TRBJ1-1, the V gene TRBV9, with TRBD1 matching 7 bases. The CDR3 extends over 14 amino acids. V shed 3 bases, J shed 0 bases, and the junction held 2 bases outside the gene matches. CDR1 SGDLS and CDR2 YYNGEE come from the germline V gene. The CDR3 nucleotides are TGTGCCAGCAGCGGGACAGGTATGAACACTGAAGCTTTCTTT. Its translation: CASSGTGMNTEAFF.

V is TRBV18 and J is TRBJ1-4; a possible D gene is TRBD1 (6 bases). CDR3 size: 16 residues. V lost 2 bases, J lost 0 bases, and 10 bases lay in between. Germline-derived CDR1 and CDR2 are KGHSH and LQKENI. CDR3 protein: CASSPNRVTTNEKLFF. Here the CDR3 DNA reads TGTGCCAGCTCACCAAACAGGGTTACAACTAATGAAAAACTGTTTTTT.

The chain has TRBV2 and TRBJ2-7, with 13 bases lining up with TRBD2. Germline-derived CDR1 and CDR2 are SNHLY and FYNNEI. With 6 bases clipped from V and 9 bases from J, the junction kept 8 bases outside the gene matches. The length of the CDR3 is 14 residues. The CDR3, as DNA: TGTGCCAGCAGCGGGACTAGCGGGACTTTAATGCAGTACTTC. It encodes CASSGTSGTLMQYF.